The 9 T cell receptor beta chains listed next were all sequenced from one sample in a study of cytomegalovirus exposure and HLA in healthy donors. The method was immunoSEQ multiplex PCR; TCRdb's version includes in-frame clones alone and lacks a portion of them. The sample lists roughly 130,000 clones, nearly 90% occurring once. The specimen sequenced was PBMCs. The source of these receptors is a young woman in good health and CMV-seropositive.

CDR3: CASSSGEVNSPLHF. Written as DNA, the CDR3 is TGTGCCAGCAGCTCAGGGGAAGTCAATTCACCCCTCCACTTT. The rearrangement uses TRBV9 and TRBJ1-6, with TRBD1 as a possible D gene (6 bases). V was clipped by 4 bases and J by 7 bases, with 12 bases between them. CDR3 size: 14 residues. Looked up from germline, CDR1 is SGDLS and CDR2 is YYNGEE. Together with reference TRBV9 and TRBJ1-6, the CDR3 gives the full variable domain: DSGVTQTPKHLITATGQRVTLRCSPRSGDLSVYWYQQSLDQGLQFLIQYYNGEERAKGNILERFSAQQFPDLHSELNLSSLELGDSALYFCASSSGEVNSPLHFGNGTRLTVT.

This chain links TRBV6-5 with TRBJ1-1, with 7 bases matching TRBD1. Germline-derived CDR1 and CDR2 are MNHEY and SVGAGI. The CDR3 totals 14 residues. Trimming cost V 0 bases and J 7 bases; bases outside gene matches: 5. CDR3 in DNA: TGTGCCAGCAGTTACTCGAAACAGGGGATTGAAGCTTTCTTT. Translation: CASSYSKQGIEAFF.

The J gene is TRBJ1-1, the V gene TRBV4-3; possible D gene TRBD1, 6 bases. The V gene lost 1 base and the J gene lost 4 bases, with 19 bases spanning the gap. The CDR3 extends over 17 amino acids. The germline V gene has CDR1 LGHNA and CDR2 YSLEER. CDR3 in amino acids: CASSQGLGQGSVTEAFF. In DNA form, the CDR3 reads TGCGCCAGCAGCCAAGGTCTGGGGCAGGGGTCGGTCACTGAAGCTTTCTTT.

The CDR3 sequence is CSARVSNEQYF. The CDR3 DNA reads as TGCAGTGCTAGGGTCTCTAACGAGCAGTACTTC. This chain links TRBV20-1 with TRBJ2-7, with D unresolved. The V gene lost 3 bases and the J gene lost 5 bases, with 8 bases spanning the gap. Germline CDR1 and CDR2: DFQATT and SNEGSKA (reference sequence). CDR3 length equals 11 residues.

V and J are TRBV9 and TRBJ1-2; D not resolved. Germline CDR1 and CDR2: SGDLS and YYNGEE. V lost 3 bases, J lost 5 bases, and 14 bases lay in between. The CDR3 length is 14 residues. CDR3 nucleotides: TGTGCCAGCAGCGCCGCTTTAGGGAGTTATGGCTACACCTTC. It is translated as CASSAALGSYGYTF.

The rearrangement joins TRBV6-5 to TRBJ1-4, with D unclear. Trimming removed 4 bases at V and 4 bases at J, with 10 bases between. The germline V gene encodes CDR1 MNHEY and CDR2 SVGAGI. The CDR3 consists of 14 residues. The CDR3 DNA follows: TGTGCCAGCAGTTCATCTGGGCTTAATGAAAAACTGTTTTTT. Translated, it gives CASSSSGLNEKLFF.

The J gene is TRBJ2-1, the V gene TRBV11-3; TRBD2 might be the D (5 bases). CDR1 is SGHNT and CDR2 is YENEEA in the germline V gene. V was cut by 5 bases and J by 0 bases, with 14 bases left in between. This CDR3 has 16 amino acids. The CDR3 DNA is TGTGCCAGCAGCCCCTTTGTGGGGAGCTCCTACAATGAGCAGTTCTTC. Translated, it gives CASSPFVGSSYNEQFF.

This chain uses TRBV4-1 with TRBJ1-1; D is unclear. In germline, CDR1 is MGHRA, CDR2 YSYEKL. CDR3 length equals 16 residues. V shed 0 bases and J shed 5 bases, with 16 bases lying between them. CDR3 in amino acids: CASSQDPGSGWTEAFF. CDR3 DNA sequence: TGCGCCAGCAGCCAAGATCCGGGCAGCGGGTGGACTGAAGCTTTCTTT.

The V and J genes are TRBV28 and TRBJ1-1, with 7 bases fitting TRBD1. This CDR3 is 12 amino acids long. CDR1 MDHEN and CDR2 SYDVKM come from the germline V gene. Germline trimming cut 7 bases from V and 3 bases from J; bases unmatched to any gene: 2. CDR3 protein: CASKDRYTEAFF. As DNA, the CDR3 is TGTGCCAGCAAGGACAGGTACACTGAAGCTTTCTTT.